These 31 T cell receptor beta chains originate from one sample sequenced in a study of shared clonotypes between healthy human individuals. Method: immunoSEQ multiplex PCR; TCRdb's copy keeps in-frame clones and lacks some. This table holds 300,000 to 350,000 clones, less than 85% found once. The sequenced sample was memory CD4+ T cells sorted from blood. Regarding subset: CD45RA-negative fraction. The receptors were sampled from a man between 25 and 39 years old in good health.

The rearrangement uses TRBV15 and TRBJ2-7; the match to TRBD1 covers 11 bases. This CDR3 contains 15 residues. Germline CDR1 LNHNV, CDR2 YYDKDF (reference sequence). Trimming removed 4 bases from V and 3 bases from J; junction bases left unmatched: 5. CDR3 amino acids: CATSKGQGANYEQYF. The DNA of the CDR3 is TGTGCCACCAGCAAAGGACAGGGGGCTAACTACGAGCAGTACTTC. The full variable domain, its missing parts supplied by reference TRBV15 and TRBJ2-7, is DAMVIQNPRYQVTQFGKPVTLSCSQTLNHNVMYWYQQKSSQAPKLLFHYYDKDFNNEADTPDNFQSRRPNTSFCFLDIRSPGLGDTAMYLCATSKGQGANYEQYFGPGTRLTVT.

The chain has TRBV7-2 and TRBJ1-5; D gene uncertain. Germline V gene data show CDR1 as SGHTA and CDR2 as FQGNSA. V was clipped by 5 bases and J by 7 bases, with 9 bases between them. This CDR3 spans 12 amino acids. CDR3 loop: CASSPVGQPQHF. DNA for the CDR3: TGTGCCAGCAGCCCCGTGGGGCAGCCCCAGCATTTT.

J is TRBJ2-5 and V is TRBV4-3; D remains ambiguous. Trimming took 1 base from V and 1 from J, leaving 7 bases between them. CDR1 and CDR2 (germline): LGHNA, YSLEER. CDR3 length: 14 residues. The CDR3 DNA is TGCGCCAGCAGCCAAGGTGGCAGCCAAGAGACCCAGTACTTC. This codes for CASSQGGSQETQYF.

The chain employs TRBV10-3 and TRBJ1-1; no firm D call. The V end was cut by 7 bases, the J end by 0 bases, with 6 bases between. The length of the CDR3 is 12 residues. CDR1 is ENHRY, CDR2 SYGVKD, per germline. The CDR3 protein is CAITDLNTEAFF. CDR3 bases: TGTGCCATCACGGACTTGAACACTGAAGCTTTCTTT.

This clone came up many times. V and J are TRBV7-9 and TRBJ2-3; no reliable D call. Germline loops: CDR1 SEHNR, CDR2 FQNEAQ (reference sequence). The length of the CDR3 is 14 residues. Trimming took 5 bases from V and 4 from J, leaving 13 bases between them. CDR3 residues: CASSPTLGADTQYF. CDR3 bases: TGTGCCAGCAGCCCGACGCTAGGTGCAGATACGCAGTATTTT.

The chain recombines TRBV7-9 with TRBJ2-5; D gene ambiguous. The CDR3 is made up of 18 amino acids. In germline, CDR1 is SEHNR, CDR2 FQNEAQ (reference sequence). The V and J ends lost 5 bases and 8 bases respectively, with 30 bases between them. This chain's CDR3 is CASSDTLDGARVRGTQYF. CDR3 DNA: TGTGCCAGCAGCGATACCCTGGACGGAGCAAGAGTGAGAGGAACCCAGTACTTC. Full variable domain (missing parts from reference TRBV7-9 and TRBJ2-5): DTGVSQNPRHKITKRGQNVTFRCDPISEHNRLYWYRQTLGQGPEFLTYFQNEAQLEKSRLLSDRFSAERPKGSFSTLEIQRTEQGDSAMYLCASSDTLDGARVRGTQYFGPGTRLLVL.

The CDR3 nucleotides read TGTGCCAGTACGTTGGTAGCGGGAGCCCCAGATACGCAGTATTTT. This gives the protein CASTLVAGAPDTQYF. The rearrangement uses TRBV19 and TRBJ2-3; the match to TRBD2 covers 9 bases. The CDR3 spans 15 residues. From germline, CDR1 is LNHDA and CDR2 SQIVND (reference sequence). V was clipped by 7 bases and J by 4 bases; unmatched bases: 9. Full variable domain (outside the CDR3, taken from reference TRBV19 and TRBJ2-3): DGGITQSPKYLFRKEGQNVTLSCEQNLNHDAMYWYRQDPGQGLRLIYYSQIVNDFQKGDIAEGYSVSREKKESFPLTVTSAQKNPTAFYLCASTLVAGAPDTQYFGPGTRLTVL.

The V call is TRBV2, the J call TRBJ2-5, with TRBD2 matching over 7 bases. After removal of 5 bases from V and 2 bases from J, the junction contained 8 bases not matched to a gene. Per the germline V gene, CDR1 is SNHLY and CDR2 is FYNNEI. This CDR3 has 15 residues. The CDR3 loop reads CASSLVAGGQETQYF. Written as DNA, the CDR3 is TGTGCCAGCAGTTTAGTAGCGGGTGGGCAAGAGACCCAGTACTTC. Based on the CDR3 plus reference TRBV2 and TRBJ2-5, the full variable domain is EPEVTQTPSHQVTQMGQEVILRCVPISNHLYFYWYRQILGQKVEFLVSFYNNEISEKSEIFDDQFSVERPDGSNFTLKIRSTKLEDSAMYFCASSLVAGGQETQYFGPGTRLLVL.

This clone was seen repeatedly, ten times or more. The genes are TRBV5-1 and TRBJ2-1; 14 bases fit TRBD2. Trimming at V came to 4 bases and at J to 7 bases, leaving 16 bases not matched to a gene. The CDR3 is 19 residues long. Germline CDR1 and CDR2: SGHRS and YFSETQ. CDR3 protein: CASSAGLAGVPRRGNEQFF. The CDR3 bases are TGCGCCAGCAGCGCGGGACTAGCGGGAGTGCCGAGGAGGGGGAATGAGCAGTTCTTC. Supplemented by reference TRBV5-1 and TRBJ2-1, the full variable domain reads KAGVTQTPRYLIKTRGQQVTLSCSPISGHRSVSWYQQTPGQGLQFLFEYFSETQRNKGNFPGRFSGRQFSNSRSEMNVSTLELGDSALYLCASSAGLAGVPRRGNEQFFGPGTRLTVL.

The genes are TRBV6-8 and TRBJ2-5; D is tentatively TRBD1 or TRBD2 (5 bases each). The end of the DNA is better explained by TRBJ2-7, so the J call may be wrong. The germline V gene encodes CDR1 MNHGY and CDR2 SAAAGT. The CDR3 runs to 17 residues. CDR3 sequence reads: CASNHGAADAAAYEQYF. The CDR3 region has the DNA TGTGCCAGCAATCACGGGGCAGCGGATGCAGCGGCCTACGAGCAGTACTTC.

The V call is TRBV10-3, the J call TRBJ2-1; 12 nucleotides align to TRBD2. The germline V gene encodes CDR1 ENHRY and CDR2 SYGVKD. V shed 5 bases and J 8 bases; nucleotides not matched to a gene: 10. This CDR3 has 16 residues. CDR3 in DNA: TGTGCCATCAGTAGCCAGACTAGCGGGAGTGCGGATGAGCAGTTCTTC. This sequence encodes CAISSQTSGSADEQFF.

V and J are TRBV19 and TRBJ1-2; D is ambiguous. CDR1 is LNHDA and CDR2 is SQIVND in the germline V gene (reference sequence). The CDR3 is 14 residues long. Trimming took 0 bases from V and 8 from J, leaving 13 bases between them. The CDR3 sequence: CASSIDGSTGGYTF. In nucleotides, the CDR3 is TGTGCCAGTAGTATAGACGGGAGCACTGGCGGCTACACCTTC.

The chain couples TRBV27 to TRBJ2-7, with 7 bases that match TRBD2. Germline V CDR1 and CDR2: MNHEY, SMNVEV (reference sequence). The CDR3 runs to 17 residues. Trimming at V came to 5 bases and at J to 3 bases, leaving 16 bases not matched to a gene. CDR3 in DNA: TGTGCCAGCAGTCCACACCCCCCTAGCGGAGGCCGCTACGAGCAGTACTTC. Protein sequence: CASSPHPPSGGRYEQYF.

This sequence joins TRBV7-8 and TRBJ2-1; D possibly uses TRBD1 or TRBD2 (5 bases each). Trimming left V 5 bases short and J 7 bases short, with 21 bases between. The CDR3 is made up of 16 amino acids. Germline V gives CDR1 SGHVS, CDR2 FQNEAQ. The CDR3 DNA reads TGTGCCAGCAGCCTACGCCCAGGGAGTGTGGTGAATGAGCAGTTCTTC. Translation: CASSLRPGSVVNEQFF.

This chain uses TRBV27 with TRBJ2-7; 11 bases fit TRBD2. With V trimmed by 6 bases and J by 2 bases, 12 bases remained unmatched. Germline V gene sequence: CDR1 MNHEY, CDR2 SMNVEV (reference sequence). The CDR3 loop spans 17 amino acids. The CDR3 reads CASRTLGLAGGPYEQYF. CDR3 DNA sequence: TGTGCCAGCAGAACCCTGGGGCTAGCGGGAGGCCCCTACGAGCAGTACTTC.

This clone was counted once. In the same sample, other DNA sequences code for this CDR3. CDR3 in amino acids: CASSLRREQYF. In DNA form, the CDR3 reads TGTGCCAGCAGTTTAAGACGAGAGCAGTACTTC. This chain joins TRBV28 and TRBJ2-7; the D is unclear. Germline loops: CDR1 MDHEN, CDR2 SYDVKM. V dropped 2 bases and J dropped 7 bases, with 6 bases sitting between them. The CDR3 contains 11 residues.

The V and J genes are TRBV30 and TRBJ2-5; the match to TRBD2 covers 10 bases. Germline V gene sequence: CDR1 GTSNPN, CDR2 SVGIG (reference sequence). After removal of 3 bases from V and 4 bases from J, the junction contained 11 bases not matched to a gene. The CDR3 consists of 16 residues. CDR3 in amino acids: CAWSGGRAGGTETQYF. The CDR3 nucleotides read TGTGCCTGGAGCGGGGGGCGAGCGGGAGGGACAGAGACCCAGTACTTC.

The chain recombines TRBV20-1 with TRBJ2-5; D not certain. The CDR3 extends over 11 amino acids. Germline V gives CDR1 DFQATT, CDR2 SNEGSKA (reference sequence). V lost 5 bases and J lost 1, with 5 bases in between. The CDR3 bases are TGCAGTGCTCAACTCCAAGAGACCCAGTACTTC. It yields the protein CSAQLQETQYF.

This clone was observed once. This sequence joins TRBV18 and TRBJ2-5, with D possibly TRBD2 on 6 matching bases. Per germline, CDR1 KGHSH and CDR2 LQKENI. With 2 bases removed from V and 6 bases from J, the gap between germline ends came to 13 bases. The CDR3 spans 14 residues. For the CDR3, the DNA is TGTGCCAGCTCACCAAATGACGGGAGACAGACCCAGTACTTC. Protein product: CASSPNDGRQTQYF.

The chain joins TRBV13 to TRBJ2-1, with 9 positions matching TRBD2. The germline gives CDR1 PRHDT, CDR2 FYEKMQ (reference sequence). The CDR3 extends over 17 amino acids. V was clipped by 3 bases and J by 4 bases; unmatched bases: 10. CDR3 residues: CASSFSGRRGGYNEQFF. CDR3 nucleotides: TGTGCCAGCAGCTTCAGCGGGAGGAGGGGGGGTTACAATGAGCAGTTCTTC.

The chain carries TRBV4-3 and TRBJ2-1; 12 bases are shared with TRBD2. The J segment lost 4 bases and the V segment lost 0 bases, leaving 7 bases of the junction unmatched. Germline values: CDR1 LGHNA, CDR2 YSLEER. The length of the CDR3 is 18 residues. The CDR3 DNA is TGCGCCAGCAGCCAAGAATGGACTAGCGGGGAAAAGTACAATGAGCAGTTCTTC. Protein: CASSQEWTSGEKYNEQFF.

This sequence joins TRBV11-2 and TRBJ2-5; D gene uncertain. The CDR3 is 16 residues long. In germline, CDR1 is SGHAT, CDR2 FQNNGV. Trimming took 5 bases from V and 2 from J, leaving 18 bases between them. The chain's CDR3 is CASSPRVSARQETQYF. The CDR3 nucleotides are TGTGCCAGCAGCCCACGGGTCTCGGCGCGGCAAGAGACCCAGTACTTC.

CDR3 sequence (DNA): TGCGCCAGCAGCCTTTACAGGGGCACCTACGAGCAGTACTTC. Residues: CASSLYRGTYEQYF. The rearrangement joins TRBV5-1 to TRBJ2-7; TRBD1 agrees at 7 bases. V lost 4 bases to trimming and J lost 2 bases; unmatched junction nucleotides: 6. The CDR3 spans 14 residues. CDR1 is SGHRS, CDR2 YFSETQ, per germline.

Regarding this clone: Possible read error: a much larger clone is one base away. The chain recombines TRBV7-2 with TRBJ1-3; D not resolved. The germline gives CDR1 SGHTA, CDR2 FQGNSA. The CDR3 runs to 14 residues. Trimming removed 2 bases at V and 1 base at J, with 6 bases between. The CDR3 nucleotides read TGTGCCAGCAGCTTAATGGGTTCTGGAAACACCATATATTTT. Its translation: CASSLMGSGNTIYF.

The V call is TRBV2, the J call TRBJ2-7; D is perhaps TRBD2 (6 bases). Deletions cut 4 bases from V and 6 bases from J, with 10 bases between. In germline, CDR1 is SNHLY, CDR2 FYNNEI. The CDR3 spans 12 residues. In DNA, the CDR3 is TGTGCCAGCAGTGGTGACGGGGGCGAGCAGTACTTC. Protein: CASSGDGGEQYF.

The rearrangement uses TRBV19 and TRBJ2-7, with unresolved D. This CDR3 contains 13 residues. V lost 2 bases and J lost 7, with 12 bases in between. CDR1 and CDR2 from the germline V gene are LNHDA and SQIVND (reference sequence). For the CDR3, the DNA is TGTGCCAGTAGTATAATGGCAAACGCGGAGCAGTACTTC. Protein sequence: CASSIMANAEQYF.

The chain recombines TRBV18 with TRBJ1-4; 8 nucleotides agree with TRBD1. The germline V gene has CDR1 KGHSH and CDR2 LQKENI. CDR3 length: 13 amino acids. The junction had 5 bases not matched to a gene; V was cut back by 6 bases and J by 8 bases. The DNA for the CDR3 is TGTGCCAGCTCGGGACAGGTACACGAAAAACTGTTTTTT. Protein sequence: CASSGQVHEKLFF.

The CDR3 DNA follows: TGTGCCAGCGGGGCGGGAGGGTTCACAGATACGCAGTATTTT. Translated, it gives CASGAGGFTDTQYF. V gene TRBV9 combines with J gene TRBJ2-3; 9 bases map to TRBD2. With 7 bases clipped from V and 2 bases from J, the junction kept 5 bases outside the gene matches. The germline CDR1 and CDR2 sequences are SGDLS and YYNGEE. This CDR3 is built from 14 residues.

V gene TRBV18 combines with J gene TRBJ1-1; no firm D call. The CDR3 is made up of 15 amino acids. Germline V gene sequence: CDR1 KGHSH, CDR2 LQKENI. V was trimmed by 4 bases and J by 0 bases, leaving 12 bases between them. The CDR3 DNA reads as TGTGCCAGCTCACGGGCAACATCGGTGAACACTGAAGCTTTCTTT. Amino acids: CASSRATSVNTEAFF. The full variable domain, rest sourced from reference TRBV18 and TRBJ1-1, is NAGVMQNPRHLVRRRGQEARLRCSPMKGHSHVYWYRQLPEEGLKFMVYLQKENIIDESGMPKERFSAEFPKEGPSILRIQQVVRGDSAAYFCASSRATSVNTEAFFGQGTRLTVV.

The chain uses TRBV2 and TRBJ2-7, with D tentatively TRBD1 (6 bases). The CDR3 is 14 residues long. The germline V gene encodes CDR1 SNHLY and CDR2 FYNNEI. Trimming removed 5 bases at V and 0 bases at J, with 11 bases between. The CDR3: CASSWTESSYEQYF. CDR3 in DNA: TGTGCCAGCAGTTGGACAGAAAGCTCCTACGAGCAGTACTTC.

This chain uses TRBV27 with TRBJ2-7, with TRBD1 matching 7 bases. The germline V gene encodes CDR1 MNHEY and CDR2 SMNVEV (reference sequence). This CDR3 has 14 amino acids. V was clipped by 4 bases and J by 3 bases; unmatched bases: 6. CDR3 in amino acids: CASSSTDRSYEQYF. CDR3 bases: TGTGCCAGCAGTTCGACGGACAGGAGCTACGAGCAGTACTTC.